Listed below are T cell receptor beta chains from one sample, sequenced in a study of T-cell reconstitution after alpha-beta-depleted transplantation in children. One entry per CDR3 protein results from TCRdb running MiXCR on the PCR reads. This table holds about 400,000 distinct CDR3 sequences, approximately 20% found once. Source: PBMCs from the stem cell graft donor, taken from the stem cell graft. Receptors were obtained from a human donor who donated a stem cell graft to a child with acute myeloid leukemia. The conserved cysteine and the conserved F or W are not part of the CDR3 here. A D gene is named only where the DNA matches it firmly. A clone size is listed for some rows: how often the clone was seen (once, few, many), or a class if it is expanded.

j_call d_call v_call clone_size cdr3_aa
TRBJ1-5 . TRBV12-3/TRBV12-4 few ASSYTPNQPQH
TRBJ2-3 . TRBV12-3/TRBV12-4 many ASTATGPFTDTQY
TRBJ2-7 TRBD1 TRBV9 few ASSVTGGVYEQY
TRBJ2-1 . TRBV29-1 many SAVQSRSYNEQF
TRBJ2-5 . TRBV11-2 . ASSLGGTRETQY
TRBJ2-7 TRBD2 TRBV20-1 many SASGPLGGTSYEQY
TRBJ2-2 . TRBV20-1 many SARGGSGTGELF
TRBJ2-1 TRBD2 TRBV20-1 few SARDRLAGYNEQF
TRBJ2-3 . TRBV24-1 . ATSIRSDTQY
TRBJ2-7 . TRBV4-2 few ASSQVADRPYEQY
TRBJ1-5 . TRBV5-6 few ASSLWGVRNQPQH
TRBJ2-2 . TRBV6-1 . ASTKDGISGELF
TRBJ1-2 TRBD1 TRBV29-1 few SVDPGGAGWGYT
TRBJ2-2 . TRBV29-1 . SVEEAMPGELF
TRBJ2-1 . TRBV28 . ASLGSYNEQF
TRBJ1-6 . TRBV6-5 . ASSYSGIDSPLH
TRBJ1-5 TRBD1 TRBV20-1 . SAQQGPSQPQH
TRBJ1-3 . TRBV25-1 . ASSPTQKRQGNTIY
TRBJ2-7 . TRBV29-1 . SASDTYEQY
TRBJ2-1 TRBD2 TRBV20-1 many SARDIRASGPYNEQF
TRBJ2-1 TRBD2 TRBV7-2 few ASSQSGRAPYNEQF
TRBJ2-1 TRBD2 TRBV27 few ASSSQRAGGGQF
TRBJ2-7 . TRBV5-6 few ASSLGANYYEQY
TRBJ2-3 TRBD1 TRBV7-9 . ASSSGTGGRDTQY
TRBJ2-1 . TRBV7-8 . ASSLGGAGTRAVNEQF
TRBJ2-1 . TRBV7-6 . ASSLAADNEQF